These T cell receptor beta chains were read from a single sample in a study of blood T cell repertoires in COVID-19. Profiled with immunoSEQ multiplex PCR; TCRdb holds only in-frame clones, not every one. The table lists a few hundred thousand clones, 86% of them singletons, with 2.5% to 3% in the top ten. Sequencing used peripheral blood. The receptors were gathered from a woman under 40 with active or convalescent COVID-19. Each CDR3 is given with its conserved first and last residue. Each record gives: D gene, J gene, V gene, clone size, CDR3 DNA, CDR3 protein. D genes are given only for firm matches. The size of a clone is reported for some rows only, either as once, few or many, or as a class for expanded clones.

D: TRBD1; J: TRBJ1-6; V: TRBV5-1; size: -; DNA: TGCGCCAGCAGCACAGGGGATAATTCACCCCTCCACTTT; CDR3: CASSTGDNSPLHF
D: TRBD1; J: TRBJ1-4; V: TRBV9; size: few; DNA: TGTGCCAGCAGCAACCGACAGGGCTTGATAGGCGGATCTGAAAAACTGTTTTTT; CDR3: CASSNRQGLIGGSEKLFF
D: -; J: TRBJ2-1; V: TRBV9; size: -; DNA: TGTGCCAGCAGCGTAGTGGGCGGGGTTGATGAGCAGTTCTTC; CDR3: CASSVVGGVDEQFF
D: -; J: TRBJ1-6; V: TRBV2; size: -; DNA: TGTGCCAGCAGTATGGGGCCTGGCGGTAATTCACCCCTCCACTTT; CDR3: CASSMGPGGNSPLHF
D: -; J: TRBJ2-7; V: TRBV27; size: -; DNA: TGTGCCAGCACCCCGGCGGGGCCTACAAGCTACGAGCAGTACTTC; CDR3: CASTPAGPTSYEQYF
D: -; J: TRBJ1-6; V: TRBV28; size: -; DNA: TGTGCCAGCAGTTCCGTTACAGGGTCTAATTCACCCCTCCACTTT; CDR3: CASSSVTGSNSPLHF
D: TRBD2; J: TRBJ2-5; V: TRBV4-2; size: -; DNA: TGTGCCAGCAGCCCGGCCGGGACTAGCGGGGTGGAGACCCAGTACTTC; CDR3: CASSPAGTSGVETQYF
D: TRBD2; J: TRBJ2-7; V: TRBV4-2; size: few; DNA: TGTGCCAGCAGCCAAGCGGGGGGGGTTTACGAGCAGTACTTC; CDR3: CASSQAGGVYEQYF
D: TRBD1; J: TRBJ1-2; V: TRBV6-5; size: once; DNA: TGTGCCAGCAGCTCCCTTTTGCAGGGGGTCGGCTACACCTTC; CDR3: CASSSLLQGVGYTF
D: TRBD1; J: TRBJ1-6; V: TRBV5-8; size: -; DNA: TGTGCCAGCAGCTTTGGGACAGGGCGGTCACCCCTCCACTTT; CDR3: CASSFGTGRSPLHF
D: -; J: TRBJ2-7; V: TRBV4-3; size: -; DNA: TGCGCCAGCAGCCAAATTACTATAGACGAGCAGTACTTC; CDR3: CASSQITIDEQYF
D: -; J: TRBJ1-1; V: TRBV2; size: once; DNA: TGTGCCAGCAGTTCACAGGTGCAGACTGAAGCTTTCTTT; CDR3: CASSSQVQTEAFF
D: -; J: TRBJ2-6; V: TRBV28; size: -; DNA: TGTGCCAGCAGTGCCCACAACTCTGGGGCCAACGTCCTGACTTTC; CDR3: CASSAHNSGANVLTF
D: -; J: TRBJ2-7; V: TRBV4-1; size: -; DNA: TGCGCCAGCAGCCAAGTTTCAGGGGCGGCCTACGAGCAGTACTTC; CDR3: CASSQVSGAAYEQYF
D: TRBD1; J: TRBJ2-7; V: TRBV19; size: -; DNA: TGTGCCAGTAGCGTCGGGACAGAGACCTACGAGCAGTACTTC; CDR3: CASSVGTETYEQYF
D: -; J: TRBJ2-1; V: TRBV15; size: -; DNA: TGTGCCACCAGCCGACTCCAAGGCTTCTCCTACAATGAGCAGTTCTTC; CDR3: CATSRLQGFSYNEQFF
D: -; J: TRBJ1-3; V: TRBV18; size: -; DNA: TGTGCCAGCTTCACCAGTCCCCTGGTCTCCGCGGCGGACACCATATATTTT; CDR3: CASFTSPLVSAADTIYF
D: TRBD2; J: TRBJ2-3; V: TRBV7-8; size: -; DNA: TGTGCCAGCAGCTTAGGAGCGGGGGGCCCGACAGATACGCAGTATTTT; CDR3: CASSLGAGGPTDTQYF
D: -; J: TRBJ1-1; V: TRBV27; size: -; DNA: TGTGCCAGCAGTCCTCTCCGACGGAGCACTGAAGCTTTCTTT; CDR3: CASSPLRRSTEAFF
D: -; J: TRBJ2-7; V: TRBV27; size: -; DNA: TGTGCCAGCGGAAAGGCAGGAACGACCTACGAGCAGTACTTC; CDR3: CASGKAGTTYEQYF
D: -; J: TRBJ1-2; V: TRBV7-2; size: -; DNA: TGTGCCAGCAGCTTATACGACAGCAACTATGGCTACACCTTC; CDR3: CASSLYDSNYGYTF
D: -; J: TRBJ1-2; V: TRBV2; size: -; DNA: TGTGCCAGCAGTGAAGGCACAGCCACAACTGGCTATGGCTACACCTTC; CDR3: CASSEGTATTGYGYTF
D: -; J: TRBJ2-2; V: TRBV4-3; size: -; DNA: TGCGCCAGCAGCCATTCCCCCCGTTCCGGGGAGCTGTTTTTT; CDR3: CASSHSPRSGELFF
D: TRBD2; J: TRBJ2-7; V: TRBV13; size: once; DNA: TGTGCCAGCAGTTCGCCGGGACTAGCTCACGAGCAGTACTTC; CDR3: CASSSPGLAHEQYF
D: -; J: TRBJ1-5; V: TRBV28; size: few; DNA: TGTGCCAGCAGCAATCCCGGCGGAACTAGTCAGCCCCAGCATTTT; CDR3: CASSNPGGTSQPQHF
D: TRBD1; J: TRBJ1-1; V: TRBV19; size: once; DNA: TGTGCCAGTAGTTTACAGGGGGCAAGCACTGAAGCTTTCTTT; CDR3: CASSLQGASTEAFF
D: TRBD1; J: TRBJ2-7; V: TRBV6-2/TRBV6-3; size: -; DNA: TGTGCCAGCAGTTACTCGGGGACAGGGGGGATCTACGAGCAGTACTTC; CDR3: CASSYSGTGGIYEQYF
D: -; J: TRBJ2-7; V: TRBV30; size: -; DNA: TGTGCCTGGAGCCCTGGCGGGGCTTTATCCTACGAGCAGTACTTC; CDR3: CAWSPGGALSYEQYF
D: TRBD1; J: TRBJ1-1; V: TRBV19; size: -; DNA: TGTGCCAGTAACCACCCCTCAGGGGGCGCGGGTACTGAAGCTTTCTTT; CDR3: CASNHPSGGAGTEAFF
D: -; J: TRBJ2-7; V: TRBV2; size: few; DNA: TGTGCCAGCGGGGACGGACTAACCTACGAGCAGTACTTC; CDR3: CASGDGLTYEQYF
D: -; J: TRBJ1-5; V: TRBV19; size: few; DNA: TGTGCCAGTAGTATACTGCGTAGCAATCAGCCCCAGCATTTT; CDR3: CASSILRSNQPQHF
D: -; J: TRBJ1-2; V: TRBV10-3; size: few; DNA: TGTGCCATCAGGAGACAGTCTAACTATGGCTACACCTTC; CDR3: CAIRRQSNYGYTF
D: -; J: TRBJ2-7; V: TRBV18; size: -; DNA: TGTGCCAGCTCACCTGGGGCAGGTACCAACGAGCAGTACTTC; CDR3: CASSPGAGTNEQYF
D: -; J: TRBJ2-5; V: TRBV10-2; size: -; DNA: TGCGCCAGCAGTCTAATCGCAGGGGAGACCCAGTACTTC; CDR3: CASSLIAGETQYF
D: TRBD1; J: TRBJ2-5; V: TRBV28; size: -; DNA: TGTGCCAGCAGTGCAGGGGGCCAAGAGACCCAGTACTTC; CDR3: CASSAGGQETQYF
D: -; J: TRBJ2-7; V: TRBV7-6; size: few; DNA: TGTGCCAGCAGCTTAGATCAGGGGGGTGGATACGAGCAGTACTTC; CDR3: CASSLDQGGGYEQYF
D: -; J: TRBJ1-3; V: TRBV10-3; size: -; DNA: TGTGCCACCGGGGGGGCGGATAGAAACACCATATATTTT; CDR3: CATGGADRNTIYF
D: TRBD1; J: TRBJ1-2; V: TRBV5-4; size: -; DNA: TGTGCCAGCAGCCCTCGGACAGGGACGGCAGGCTACACCTTC; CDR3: CASSPRTGTAGYTF
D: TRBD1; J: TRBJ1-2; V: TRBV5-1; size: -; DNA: TGCGCCAGCAGCTACAGTCAGGGGGCAGATGGCTACACCTTC; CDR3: CASSYSQGADGYTF
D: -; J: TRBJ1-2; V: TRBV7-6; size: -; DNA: TGTGCCAGCAGCCCCGAGGACGGGACACCCTATGGCTACACCTTC; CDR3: CASSPEDGTPYGYTF
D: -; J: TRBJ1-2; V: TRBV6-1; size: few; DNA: TGTGCCAGCAGTGAAGTGCTCCTGGCCACGGGAGGCTACACCTTC; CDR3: CASSEVLLATGGYTF
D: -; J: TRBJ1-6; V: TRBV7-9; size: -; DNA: TGTGCCAGCAGCCCGGCTGGGGGGGACCCAGACTCCCTTAGTTCACCCCTCCACTTT; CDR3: CASSPAGGDPDSLSSPLHF
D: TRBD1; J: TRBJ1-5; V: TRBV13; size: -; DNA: TGTGCCAGCAGCGCCACCGGGACAGGGGGCTTCAATCAGCCCCAGCATTTT; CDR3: CASSATGTGGFNQPQHF
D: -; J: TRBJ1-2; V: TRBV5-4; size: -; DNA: TGTGCCAGCAGCTTGGGGGAGTACTATGGCTACACCTTC; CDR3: CASSLGEYYGYTF
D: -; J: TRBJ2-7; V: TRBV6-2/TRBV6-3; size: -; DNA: TGTGCCAGCAGTTACACTCATCCTTCGGGCGAGCAGTACTTC; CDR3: CASSYTHPSGEQYF
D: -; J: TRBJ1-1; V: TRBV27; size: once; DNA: TGTGCCAGCAGTTTAGGGGGGAAAACTGAAGCTTTCTTT; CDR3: CASSLGGKTEAFF
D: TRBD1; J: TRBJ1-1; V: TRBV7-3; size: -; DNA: TGTGCCAGCAGCCGTAACAGGGGGCTGGGGGACACTGAAGCTTTCTTT; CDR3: CASSRNRGLGDTEAFF
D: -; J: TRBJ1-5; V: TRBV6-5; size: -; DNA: TGTGCCAGCAGTTCCCCAGCGGAACAGCCCCAGCATTTT; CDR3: CASSSPAEQPQHF
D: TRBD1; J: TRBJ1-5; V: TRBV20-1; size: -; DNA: TGCAGTGCTAGTGAAAGACGGACAGGGACGGGCAATCAGCCCCAGCATTTT; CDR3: CSASERRTGTGNQPQHF
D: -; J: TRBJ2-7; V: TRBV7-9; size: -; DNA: TGTGCCAGCAACAACCCCCCCAACTACGAGCAGTACTTC; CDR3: CASNNPPNYEQYF
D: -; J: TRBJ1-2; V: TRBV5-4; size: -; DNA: TGTGCCAGCAGCTCCGGTGGGGGCGCCGTCTTCGTTGGCTACACCTTC; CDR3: CASSSGGGAVFVGYTF
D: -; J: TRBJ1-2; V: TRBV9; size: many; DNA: TGTGCCAGCAGCGTAGATGTGGTTGCGGGGAGGAGTGGCTACACCTTC; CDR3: CASSVDVVAGRSGYTF
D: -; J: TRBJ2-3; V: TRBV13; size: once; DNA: TGTGCCAGCAGCTTAAACTGGGATACGCAGTATTTT; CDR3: CASSLNWDTQYF